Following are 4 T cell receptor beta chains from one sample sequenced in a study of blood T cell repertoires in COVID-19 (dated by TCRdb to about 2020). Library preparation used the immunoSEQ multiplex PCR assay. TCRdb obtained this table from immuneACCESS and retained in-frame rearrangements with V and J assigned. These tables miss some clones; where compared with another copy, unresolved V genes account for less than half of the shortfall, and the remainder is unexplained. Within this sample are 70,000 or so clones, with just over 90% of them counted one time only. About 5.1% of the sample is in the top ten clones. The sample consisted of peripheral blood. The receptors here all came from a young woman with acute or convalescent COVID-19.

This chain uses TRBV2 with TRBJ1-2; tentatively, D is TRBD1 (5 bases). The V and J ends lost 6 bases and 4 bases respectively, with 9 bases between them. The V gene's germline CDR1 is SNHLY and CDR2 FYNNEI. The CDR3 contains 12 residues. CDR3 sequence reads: CASRRQTYGYTF. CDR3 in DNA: TGTGCCAGCAGGCGACAGACCTATGGCTACACCTTC.

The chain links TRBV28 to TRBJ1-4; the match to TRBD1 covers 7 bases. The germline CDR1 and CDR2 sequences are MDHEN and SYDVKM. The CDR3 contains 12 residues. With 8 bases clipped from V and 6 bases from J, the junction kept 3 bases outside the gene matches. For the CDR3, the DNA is TGTGCCAGCCTTGGACAGGATGAAAAACTGTTTTTT. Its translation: CASLGQDEKLFF.

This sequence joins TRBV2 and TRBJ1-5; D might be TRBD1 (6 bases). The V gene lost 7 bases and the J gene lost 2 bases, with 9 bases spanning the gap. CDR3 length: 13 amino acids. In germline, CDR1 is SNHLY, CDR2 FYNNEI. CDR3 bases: TGTGCCAGCAAGGGGGGGCGCAATCAGCCCCAGCATTTT. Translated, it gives CASKGGRNQPQHF.

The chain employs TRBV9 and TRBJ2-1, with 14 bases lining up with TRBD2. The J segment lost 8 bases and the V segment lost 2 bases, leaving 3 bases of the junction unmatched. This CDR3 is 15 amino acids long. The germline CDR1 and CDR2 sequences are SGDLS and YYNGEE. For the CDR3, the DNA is TGTGCCAGCAGCGTTGGGACTAGCGGGAGTTATGAGCAGTTCTTC. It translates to CASSVGTSGSYEQFF.